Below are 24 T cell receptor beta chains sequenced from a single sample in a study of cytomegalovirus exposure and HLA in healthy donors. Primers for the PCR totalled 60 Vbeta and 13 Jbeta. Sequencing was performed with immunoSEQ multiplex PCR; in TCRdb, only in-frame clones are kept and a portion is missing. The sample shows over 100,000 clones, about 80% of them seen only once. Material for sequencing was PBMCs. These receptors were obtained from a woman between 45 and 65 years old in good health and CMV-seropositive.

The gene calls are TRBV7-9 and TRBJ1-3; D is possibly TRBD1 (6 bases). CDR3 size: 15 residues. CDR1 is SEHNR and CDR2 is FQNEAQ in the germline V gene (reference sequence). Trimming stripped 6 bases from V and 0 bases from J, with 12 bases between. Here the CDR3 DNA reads TGTGCCAGCAGTCCAACAGGGCTCTCTGGAAACACCATATATTTT. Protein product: CASSPTGLSGNTIYF.

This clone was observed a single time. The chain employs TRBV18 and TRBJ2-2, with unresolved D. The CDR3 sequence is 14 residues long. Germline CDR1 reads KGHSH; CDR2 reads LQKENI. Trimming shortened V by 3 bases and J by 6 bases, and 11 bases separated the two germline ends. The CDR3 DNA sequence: TGTGCCAGCTCACCTCCTTTAACGGCCGGGGAGCTGTTTTTT. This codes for CASSPPLTAGELFF.

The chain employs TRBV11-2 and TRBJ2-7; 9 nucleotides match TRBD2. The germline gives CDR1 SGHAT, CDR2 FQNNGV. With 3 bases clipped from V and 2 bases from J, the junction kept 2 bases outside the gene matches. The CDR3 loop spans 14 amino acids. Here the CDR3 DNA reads TGTGCCAGCAGCTTGGGCGGGAGGGCCTACGAGCAGTACTTC. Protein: CASSLGGRAYEQYF.

DNA for the CDR3: TGTGCCAGCACCCCCGCGGGACAGGGGATGAACACTGAAGCTTTCTTT. This codes for CASTPAGQGMNTEAFF. This chain joins TRBV7-9 and TRBJ1-1, with 10 bases identical to TRBD1. Germline lookup yields CDR1 SEHNR and CDR2 FQNEAQ (reference sequence). This CDR3 is 16 amino acids long. Germline trimming cut 7 bases from V and 0 bases from J; bases unmatched to any gene: 8.

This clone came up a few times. CDR3 loop: CASSYSGVSNEKLFF. For the CDR3, the DNA is TGTGCCAGCAGTTACTCGGGAGTATCTAATGAAAAACTGTTTTTT. The chain recombines TRBV6-5 with TRBJ1-4; D is unresolved. This CDR3 region has 15 residues. The germline V gene encodes CDR1 MNHEY and CDR2 SVGAGI. With 0 bases removed from V and 3 bases from J, the gap between germline ends came to 8 bases.

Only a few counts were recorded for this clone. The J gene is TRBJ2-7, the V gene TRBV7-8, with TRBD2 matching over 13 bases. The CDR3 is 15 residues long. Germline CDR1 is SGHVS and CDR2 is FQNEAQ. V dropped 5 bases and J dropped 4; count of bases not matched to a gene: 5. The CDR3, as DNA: TGTGCCAGCAGCCTGCTGGGACTAGCGGGGTACGAGCAGTACTTC. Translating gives CASSLLGLAGYEQYF. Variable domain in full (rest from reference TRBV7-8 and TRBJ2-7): GAGVSQSPRYKVAKRGQDVALRCDPISGHVSLFWYQQALGQGPEFLTYFQNEAQLDKSGLPSDRFFAERPEGSVSTLKIQRTQQEDSAVYLCASSLLGLAGYEQYFGPGTRLTVT.

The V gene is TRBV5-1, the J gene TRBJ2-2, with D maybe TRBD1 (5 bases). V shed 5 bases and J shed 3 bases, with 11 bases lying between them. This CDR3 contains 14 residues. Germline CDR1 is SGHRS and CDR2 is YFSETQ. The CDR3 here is CASRWQGDTGELFF. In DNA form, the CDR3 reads TGCGCCAGCAGGTGGCAGGGTGACACCGGGGAGCTGTTTTTT.

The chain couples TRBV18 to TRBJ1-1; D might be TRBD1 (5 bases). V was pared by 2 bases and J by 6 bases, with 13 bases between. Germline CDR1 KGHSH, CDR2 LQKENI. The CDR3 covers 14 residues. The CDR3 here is CASSPARDSAEAFF. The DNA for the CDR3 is TGTGCCAGCTCACCAGCGAGAGACAGCGCTGAAGCTTTCTTT.

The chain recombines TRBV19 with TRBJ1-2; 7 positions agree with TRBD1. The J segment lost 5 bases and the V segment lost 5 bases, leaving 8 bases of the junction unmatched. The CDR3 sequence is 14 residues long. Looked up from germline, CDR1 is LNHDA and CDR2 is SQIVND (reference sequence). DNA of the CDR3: TGTGCCAGTAGTCCCCCGGGACAGCTATATGGCTACACCTTC. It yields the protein CASSPPGQLYGYTF.

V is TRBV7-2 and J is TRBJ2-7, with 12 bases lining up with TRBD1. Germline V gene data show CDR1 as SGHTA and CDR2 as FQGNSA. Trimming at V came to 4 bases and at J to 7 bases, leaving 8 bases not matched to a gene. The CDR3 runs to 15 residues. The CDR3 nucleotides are TGTGCCAGCAGCTCCTCCGGGACAGGGGGCATAGAGCAGTACTTC. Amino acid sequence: CASSSSGTGGIEQYF.

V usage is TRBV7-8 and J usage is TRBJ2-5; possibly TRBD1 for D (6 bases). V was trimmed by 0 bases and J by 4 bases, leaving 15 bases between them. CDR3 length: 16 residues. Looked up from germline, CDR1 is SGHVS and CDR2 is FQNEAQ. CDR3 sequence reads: CASSLAWSLGGETQYF. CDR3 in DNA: TGTGCCAGCAGCTTAGCGTGGAGCTTAGGGGGAGAGACCCAGTACTTC.

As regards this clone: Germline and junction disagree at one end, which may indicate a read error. The CDR3 protein is CSSSLKGDTTGNTIYF. CDR3 nucleotides: TGTTCCAGCAGCTTAAAGGGGGACACTACGGGGAACACCATATATTTT. This chain joins TRBV7-9 and TRBJ1-3; D might be TRBD1 (6 bases). This CDR3 region has 16 residues. CDR1 SEHNR and CDR2 FQNEAQ come from the germline V gene (reference sequence).

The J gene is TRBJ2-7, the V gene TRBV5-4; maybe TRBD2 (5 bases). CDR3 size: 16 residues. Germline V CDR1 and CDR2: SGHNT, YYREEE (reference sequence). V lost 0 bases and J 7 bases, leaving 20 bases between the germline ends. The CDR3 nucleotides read TGTGCCAGCAGCTTGGATGGTTGGCGGGTGGGATCAGAGCAGTACTTC. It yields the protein CASSLDGWRVGSEQYF. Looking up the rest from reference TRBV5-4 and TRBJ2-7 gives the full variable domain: ETGVTQSPTHLIKTRGQQVTLRCSSQSGHNTVSWYQQALGQGPQFIFQYYREEENGRGNFPPRFSGLQFPNYSSELNVNALELDDSALYLCASSLDGWRVGSEQYFGPGTRLTVT.

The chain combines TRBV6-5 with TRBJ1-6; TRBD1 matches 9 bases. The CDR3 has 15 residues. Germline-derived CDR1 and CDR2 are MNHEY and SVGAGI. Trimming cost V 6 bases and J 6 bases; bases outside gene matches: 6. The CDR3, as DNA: TGTGCCAGCAGGCCCGGGACAGGGCTTAATTCACCCCTCCACTTT. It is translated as CASRPGTGLNSPLHF.

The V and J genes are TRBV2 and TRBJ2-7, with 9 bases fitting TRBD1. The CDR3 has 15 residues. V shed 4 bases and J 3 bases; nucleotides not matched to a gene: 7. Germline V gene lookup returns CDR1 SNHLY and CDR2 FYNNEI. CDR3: CASSVGGQGSYEQYF. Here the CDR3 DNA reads TGTGCCAGCAGTGTGGGGGGACAGGGTAGCTACGAGCAGTACTTC.

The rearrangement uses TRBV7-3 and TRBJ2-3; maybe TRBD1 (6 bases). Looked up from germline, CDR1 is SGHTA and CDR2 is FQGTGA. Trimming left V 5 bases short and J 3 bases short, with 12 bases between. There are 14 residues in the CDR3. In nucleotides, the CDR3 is TGTGCCAGCAGCCCAGGGGTTTTAACAGATACGCAGTATTTT. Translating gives CASSPGVLTDTQYF.

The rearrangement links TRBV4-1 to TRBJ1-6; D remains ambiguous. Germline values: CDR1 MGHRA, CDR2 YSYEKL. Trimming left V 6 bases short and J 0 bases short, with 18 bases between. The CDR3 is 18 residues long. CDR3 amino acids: CASSLTRGLASYNSPLHF. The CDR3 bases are TGCGCCAGCAGTCTCACCCGCGGTCTCGCCTCCTATAATTCACCCCTCCACTTT.

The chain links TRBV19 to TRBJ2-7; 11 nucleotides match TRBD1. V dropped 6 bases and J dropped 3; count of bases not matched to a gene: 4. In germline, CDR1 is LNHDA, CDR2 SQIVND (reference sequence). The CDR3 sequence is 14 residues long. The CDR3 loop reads CASRPGTGGYEQYF. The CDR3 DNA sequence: TGTGCCAGTAGACCCGGGACAGGGGGCTACGAGCAGTACTTC.

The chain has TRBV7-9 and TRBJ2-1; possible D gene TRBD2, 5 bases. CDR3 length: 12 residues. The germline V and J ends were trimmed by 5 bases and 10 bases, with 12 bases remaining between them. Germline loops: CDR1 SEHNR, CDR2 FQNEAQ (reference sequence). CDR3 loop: CASSTPGWEQFF. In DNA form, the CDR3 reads TGTGCCAGCAGCACGCCGGGGTGGGAGCAGTTCTTC.

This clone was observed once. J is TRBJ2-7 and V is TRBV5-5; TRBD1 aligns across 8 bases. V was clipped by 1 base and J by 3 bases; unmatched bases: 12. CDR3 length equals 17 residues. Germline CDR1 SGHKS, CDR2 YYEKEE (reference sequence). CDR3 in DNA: TGTGCCAGCAGCTTGCGCCGGATCCCAGGGGGCTTCTACGAGCAGTACTTC. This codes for CASSLRRIPGGFYEQYF.

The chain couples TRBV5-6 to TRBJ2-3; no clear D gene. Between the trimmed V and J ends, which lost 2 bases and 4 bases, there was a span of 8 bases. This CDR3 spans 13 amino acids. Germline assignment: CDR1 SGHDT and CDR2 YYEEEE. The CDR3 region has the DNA TGTGCCAGCAGCTTACCTAATGCAGATACGCAGTATTTT. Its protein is CASSLPNADTQYF.

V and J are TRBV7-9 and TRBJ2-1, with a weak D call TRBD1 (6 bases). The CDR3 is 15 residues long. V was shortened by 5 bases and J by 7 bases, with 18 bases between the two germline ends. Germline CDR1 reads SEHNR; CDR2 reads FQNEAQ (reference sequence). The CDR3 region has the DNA TGTGCCAGCAGCCCCAGGGGCAGTAGCGTTAATGAGCAGTTCTTC. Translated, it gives CASSPRGSSVNEQFF.

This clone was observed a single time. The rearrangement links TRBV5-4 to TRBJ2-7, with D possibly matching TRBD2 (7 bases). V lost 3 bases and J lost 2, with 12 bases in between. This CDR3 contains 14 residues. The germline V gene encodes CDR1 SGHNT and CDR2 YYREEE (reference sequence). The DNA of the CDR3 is TGTGCCAGCAGCTCAAGGGGGACTACCTACGAGCAGTACTTC. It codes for CASSSRGTTYEQYF.

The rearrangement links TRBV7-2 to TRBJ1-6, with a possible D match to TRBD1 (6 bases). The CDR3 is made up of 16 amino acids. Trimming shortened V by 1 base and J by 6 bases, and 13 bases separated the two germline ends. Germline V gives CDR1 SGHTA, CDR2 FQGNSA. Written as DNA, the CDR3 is TGTGCCAGCAGCTTAGGTCAGGGGCTGAGTAATTCACCCCTCCACTTT. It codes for CASSLGQGLSNSPLHF.